Sequencing of this TCR beta chain was carried out in a study of blood T cell dynamics during melanoma immunotherapy. Only in-frame clones appear in the TCRdb table, and some are missing; sequencing was by immunoSEQ multiplex PCR. The sample lists about 10,000 clones; roughly 80% were seen once. Losses at the gene ends were 1 base for V and 5 bases for J; bases not matched to a gene: 5. This CDR3 is built from 15 residues. Germline-derived CDR1 and CDR2 are MNHNS and SASEGT. Described time point: week 3, after first cycle of checkpoint inhibitor. The clonotype originates from a human donor with melanoma. This rearrangement joins TRBV6-1 to TRBJ1-1; 9 bases fit TRBD1. The starting material was blood, obtained from a patient treated with checkpoint blockade. Written as DNA, the CDR3 is TGTGCCAGCAGTGAAGTAGGACAGGGGCGGACTGAAGCTTTCTTT. As protein: CASSEVGQGRTEAFF.